These 13 T cell receptor beta chains were sequenced from one sample in a study of blood T cells in healthy people across ages. With a J-beta primer mix and a sample-barcoded 5' primer, a second PCR ran about 7 to 12 cycles. From the 5' RACE reads, TCRdb called clonotypes with MiXCR, one entry per CDR3 protein. Of approximately 1.5 million distinct CDR3 sequences listed, approximately 42% were seen once; the top ten hold around 4%. Sequencing was performed on blood. The receptors were sampled from a woman younger than 30 in good health.

This clonotype was detected a few times. The chain employs TRBV4-1 and TRBJ1-2; 10 positions match TRBD1. Germline CDR1 reads MGHRA; CDR2 reads YSYEKL. The CDR3 is 15 amino acids. J gave up 6 bases and V 4 bases, and 8 bases lay outside the gene matches. The CDR3 reads CASSPGGTGANGYTF. CDR3 in DNA: TGCGCCAGCAGCCCAGGAGGGACAGGGGCCAATGGCTACACCTTC.

This chain connects TRBV3-1 to TRBJ2-1; no firm D call. Between the trimmed V and J ends, which lost 3 bases and 7 bases, there was a span of 10 bases. Per germline, CDR1 LGHDT and CDR2 YNNKEL (reference sequence). The CDR3 covers 13 residues. The CDR3, as DNA: TGTGCCAGCAGCCATCAGATTCTTAATGAGCAGTTCTTC. It translates to CASSHQILNEQFF.

The CDR3 spells CASTGGAGANVLTF. The CDR3 region has the DNA TGTGCCAGCACAGGGGGGGCTGGGGCCAACGTCCTGACTTTC. The genes are TRBV6-2 or TRBV6-3 and TRBJ2-6, with D possibly being TRBD1 or TRBD2 (7 bases each). The V gene's germline CDR1 is MNHEY and CDR2 SVGEGT. V lost 7 bases and J 2 bases, leaving 9 bases between the germline ends. The CDR3 covers 14 residues.

This clonotype was seen at least ten times. This chain connects TRBV7-9 to TRBJ1-4; D not certain. V was trimmed by 6 bases and J by 0 bases, leaving 11 bases between them. This CDR3 has 15 amino acids. Per germline, CDR1 SEHNR and CDR2 FQNEAQ (reference sequence). This CDR3 reads CASSLTGATNEKLFF. CDR3 DNA sequence: TGTGCCAGCAGTCTGACGGGAGCAACTAATGAAAAACTGTTTTTT.

This rearrangement joins TRBV3-1 to TRBJ2-1; 10 bases align to TRBD1. There are 13 residues in the CDR3. V trimming: 4 bases; J trimming: 10 bases; junction bases outside the gene matches: 4. Germline assignment: CDR1 LGHDT and CDR2 YNNKEL (reference sequence). CDR3 sequence: CASSRVGQGEQFF. The CDR3 bases are TGTGCCAGCAGCCGAGTGGGACAGGGGGAGCAGTTCTTC.

In this sample, this clonotype turned up many times. The chain joins TRBV6-5 to TRBJ1-2; no reliable D call. Between the trimmed V and J ends, which lost 0 bases and 4 bases, there was a span of 9 bases. CDR1 and CDR2 (germline): MNHEY, SVGAGI. The CDR3 extends over 14 amino acids. The CDR3 nucleotides read TGTGCCAGCAGTTACTCGCCGGGCCGCTATGGCTACACCTTC. Its protein is CASSYSPGRYGYTF.

In this sample, this clonotype turned up once. The DNA is left out, because the CDR3 cannot be placed on it with certainty; the CDR3 is given as TCRdb lists it. This sequence joins TRBV7-3 and TRBJ2-1. Germline lookup yields CDR1 SGHTA and CDR2 FQGTGA. The CDR3 spans 15 amino acids, including both terminal residues. CDR3 loop: CASSDSGVPSDEQFF.

The chain has TRBV7-2 and TRBJ2-7, with TRBD2 as a possible D gene (6 bases). V was shortened by 5 bases and J by 4 bases, with 12 bases between the two germline ends. The V gene's germline CDR1 is SGHTA and CDR2 FQGNSA. This CDR3 is built from 13 residues. The CDR3 reads CASSARRGYEQYF. CDR3 coding DNA: TGTGCCAGCAGCGCCCGACGGGGGTACGAGCAGTACTTC.

V and J are TRBV27 and TRBJ1-1; weak D call: TRBD1 (6 bases). CDR1 and CDR2 (germline): MNHEY, SMNVEV (reference sequence). V was shortened by 7 bases and J by 8 bases, with 11 bases between the two germline ends. This CDR3 is built from 11 residues. The CDR3 DNA reads as TGTGCCAGCACTGACGGGACAGAAGCTTTCTTT. This sequence encodes CASTDGTEAFF.

The rearrangement links TRBV20-1 to TRBJ1-1, with D possibly being TRBD1 (6 bases). V dropped 1 base and J dropped 4 bases, with 13 bases sitting between them. The germline gives CDR1 DFQATT, CDR2 SNEGSKA (reference sequence). The CDR3 spans 14 residues. CDR3 sequence reads: CSARGPGESTEAFF. The CDR3 DNA reads TGCAGTGCTAGAGGCCCAGGGGAATCCACTGAAGCTTTCTTT.

This chain links TRBV28 with TRBJ2-5; 7 bases are shared with TRBD2. Matching the DNA end better, TRBJ2-7 makes the J call doubtful. In germline, CDR1 is MDHEN, CDR2 SYDVKM. CDR3 length equals 19 residues. The DNA for the CDR3 is TGTGCCAGCAGTACTATATATGGCCCTGGATTGCGGGAGAATTACGAGCAGTACTTC. It yields the protein CASSTIYGPGLRENYEQYF.

This clonotype showed up just a few times. The chain is built from TRBV25-1 and TRBJ2-1; 10 bases fit TRBD2. Trimming cost V 7 bases and J 1 base; bases outside gene matches: 7. The CDR3 covers 16 residues. The germline V gene encodes CDR1 MGHDK and CDR2 SYGVNS. The CDR3 sequence is CASTPSGSYSYNEQFF. CDR3 DNA sequence: TGTGCCAGCACCCCTAGCGGGAGTTATTCCTACAATGAGCAGTTCTTC.

The J gene is TRBJ2-3, the V gene TRBV7-8; D gene uncertain. Between the trimmed V and J ends, which lost 5 bases and 0 bases, there was a span of 15 bases. The V gene's germline CDR1 is SGHVS and CDR2 FQNEAQ. CDR3 length: 16 amino acids. CDR3 nucleotides: TGTGCCAGCAGCACTGCTGGGTATTCTAGCACAGATACGCAGTATTTT. Amino acids: CASSTAGYSSTDTQYF. Full variable domain (remainder filled in from reference TRBV7-8 and TRBJ2-3): GAGVSQSPRYKVAKRGQDVALRCDPISGHVSLFWYQQALGQGPEFLTYFQNEAQLDKSGLPSDRFFAERPEGSVSTLKIQRTQQEDSAVYLCASSTAGYSSTDTQYFGPGTRLTVL.